These T cell receptor beta chains were read from a single sample in a study of T cells in Graves' hyperthyroidism and ophthalmopathy. From the multiplex PCR reads, TCRdb called clonotypes with MiXCR, one entry per CDR3 protein. The sample carries a few hundred thousand distinct CDR3 sequences, approximately 14% recorded once. Material for sequencing was blood. The receptors derive from a woman aged 25 to 45 with Graves' hyperthyroidism. Each CDR3 is given with its conserved first and last residue. D genes are given only for firm matches. A row's size may be missing; if present it is once, few, many or a size class.

>TRBD1|.|TRBV19|TRBJ1-2
TGTGCCAGTACCAAAAGGGTGGACAGGCGGAACTATGGCTACACCTTC
CASTKRVDRRNYGYTF
>TRBD2|many|TRBV20-1|TRBJ2-5
TGCAGTGCTAGAGTCCCTAGCGGGCACTTGGAAGAGACCCAGTACTTC
CSARVPSGHLEETQYF
>TRBD2|many|TRBV30|TRBJ2-7
TGTGCCTTCTACCGGGGGGACCACTACGAGCAGTACTTC
CAFYRGDHYEQYF
>.|many|TRBV15|TRBJ2-7
TGTGCCACCAGTCATAGATCGCCCGAGCAGTACTTC
CATSHRSPEQYF
>TRBD1|many|TRBV12-3/TRBV12-4|TRBJ2-1
TGTGCCAGCACCTTTGGACAGGGGAAGAAGAATGAGCAGTTCTTC
CASTFGQGKKNEQFF
>TRBD2|few|TRBV19|TRBJ2-2
TGTGCCAGTAGCCTGCCGGGACTAGCGGGAGGTTACGGGGAGCTGTTTTTT
CASSLPGLAGGYGELFF
>TRBD2|many|TRBV2|TRBJ2-3
TGTGCCAGCAGGATGGGACTAGCGGGAAACACAGATACGCAGTATTTT
CASRMGLAGNTDTQYF
>TRBD1|many|TRBV7-2|TRBJ2-5
TGTGCCAGCAGCCATACAGGGGGCGAAGAGACCCAGTACTTC
CASSHTGGEETQYF
>TRBD2|many|TRBV12-3/TRBV12-4|TRBJ2-3
TGTGCCAGCAGTCTACCGGGACTAGCGGGATTAGATACGCAGTATTTT
CASSLPGLAGLDTQYF
>.|few|TRBV5-1|TRBJ1-4
TGCGCCAGCCGGACAGTTGCAACTAATGAAAAACTGTTTTTT
CASRTVATNEKLFF
>TRBD2|many|TRBV20-1|TRBJ2-1
TGCAGTGCTAGAGAGACTAGCGGGACCTACAATGAGCAGTTCTTC
CSARETSGTYNEQFF
>.|many|TRBV27|TRBJ1-5
TGTGCCAGCAGTCTCTATCGGGACACCAATCAGCCCCAGCATTTT
CASSLYRDTNQPQHF
>.|many|TRBV30|TRBJ2-1
TGTGCCTGGAGTGTGCTAGATGAGCAGTTCTTC
CAWSVLDEQFF
>.|few|TRBV20-1|TRBJ2-1
TGCAGTGCTAGAGGCCCGAATAGCGGAGCCACCTACAATGAGCAGTTCTTC
CSARGPNSGATYNEQFF
>.|few|TRBV30|TRBJ2-1
TGTGCCTGGACCACCGAGCTGGGGGCCCATGAGCAGTTCTTC
CAWTTELGAHEQFF
>TRBD2|few|TRBV18|TRBJ2-5
TGTGCCAGTAGTCCAGCCGTTTCGGGAGGGACCCAGTACTTC
CASSPAVSGGTQYF
>.|many|TRBV12-3/TRBV12-4|TRBJ1-5
TGTGCCAGCAGTTTAAGGGGTCGGTTAAATCAGCCCCAGCATTTT
CASSLRGRLNQPQHF
>TRBD2|.|TRBV29-1|TRBJ2-1
TGCAGTGGAGGGAGGGCCGATGAGCAGTTCTTC
CSGGRADEQFF
>TRBD2|many|TRBV13|TRBJ2-1
TGTGCCAGCAGCTTAGCGGGAGGGCCCCTCTCCTACAATGAGCAGTTCTTC
CASSLAGGPLSYNEQFF
>.|many|TRBV3-1|TRBJ1-5
TGTGCCAGCAGCCAAGAATGGAGGGACCAGCCCCAGCATTTT
CASSQEWRDQPQHF
>.|.|TRBV19|TRBJ2-2
TGTGCCAGTAGTATAGATCCGGGGGGCTCCGGGGAGCTGTTTTTT
CASSIDPGGSGELFF
>.|many|TRBV6-6|TRBJ2-7
TGTGCCAGCAGTTACTCCCCGGGGGAGTCCTACGAGCAGTACTTC
CASSYSPGESYEQYF
>.|.|TRBV19|TRBJ1-1
TGTGCCAGTAGTACCGGACAGCAAATGAACACTGAAGCTTTCTTT
CASSTGQQMNTEAFF
>.|many|TRBV11-2|TRBJ2-7
TGTGCCAGCAGCCCACGACAAGACTACGAGCAGTACTTC
CASSPRQDYEQYF
>TRBD1|few|TRBV5-4|TRBJ1-1
TGTGCCAGCAGCCCACGCGATAGGGGGCTACTGAACACTGAAGCTTTCTTT
CASSPRDRGLLNTEAFF
>.|few|TRBV6-2/TRBV6-3|TRBJ2-3
TGTGCCAGCAGCCGCGACCTCCCGTCATTTAGCACAGATACGCAGTATTTT
CASSRDLPSFSTDTQYF
>TRBD2|many|TRBV10-3|TRBJ2-1
TGTGCCACCCAAAGCGGGAGTCCCTACAATGAGCAGTTCTTC
CATQSGSPYNEQFF
>TRBD2|.|TRBV9|TRBJ2-1
TGTGCCAGCAGCGTAGTTGAGCGGGAGTTAGATGAGCAGTTCTTC
CASSVVERELDEQFF
>.|many|TRBV5-1|TRBJ2-1
TGCGCCAGCAGCTTTAGCGGAGGCCTTGGGGATGAGCAGTTCTTC
CASSFSGGLGDEQFF
>TRBD2|many|TRBV28|TRBJ2-3
TGTGCCAGCGAAGGAGCGGGGGGCACAGATACGCAGTATTTT
CASEGAGGTDTQYF
>.|many|TRBV11-2|TRBJ1-1
TGTGCCAGCAGCTTAGGAAGGTCCACTGAAGCTTTCTTT
CASSLGRSTEAFF
>.|.|TRBV10-2|TRBJ2-5
TGCGCCAGCAGTGAGGGGGAGGTGACACCTCAGTACTTC
CASSEGEVTPQYF
>TRBD1|many|TRBV30|TRBJ1-5
TGTGCCTGGAATTGGCAGGGGGCCAATCAGCCCCAGCATTTT
CAWNWQGANQPQHF
>.|many|TRBV11-3|TRBJ2-5
TGTGCCAGCAGCTTATCGCAGGGGGAGACCCAGTACTTC
CASSLSQGETQYF
>TRBD2|few|TRBV6-2/TRBV6-3|TRBJ2-4
TGTGCCAGCAGTTATGGGACTAGCGGGTTGCTCATTCAGTACTTC
CASSYGTSGLLIQYF
>TRBD2|many|TRBV5-1|TRBJ2-7
TGCGCCAGCAGCTACGCGGGGGGCGGAACATACGAGCAGTACTTC
CASSYAGGGTYEQYF
>.|many|TRBV7-3|TRBJ1-1
TGTGCCAGCAGCTCCGGGCCGTCGGTGAGCACTGAAGCTTTCTTT
CASSSGPSVSTEAFF
>TRBD2|.|TRBV5-1|TRBJ2-3
TGCGCCAGCAGCTTGATCGTCCTAGCGGCGACAGATACGCAGTATTTT
CASSLIVLAATDTQYF
>TRBD2|many|TRBV5-1|TRBJ2-3
TGCGCCAGCAGCTTAGCGGGACTAGCGGGAGTAATAGATACGCAGTATTTT
CASSLAGLAGVIDTQYF
>.|many|TRBV14|TRBJ2-1
TGTGCCAGCGGGGGGCACTACAATGAGCAGTTCTTC
CASGGHYNEQFF
>TRBD2|many|TRBV3-1|TRBJ2-1
TGTGCCAGCAGCCAAGTCGCTAGCGGGAGGTATGAGCAGTTCTTC
CASSQVASGRYEQFF
>TRBD2|.|TRBV13|TRBJ2-3
TGTGCCAGCAGCCCGAGCGGGAGGAAGAGCACAGATACGCAGTATTTT
CASSPSGRKSTDTQYF
>TRBD2|many|TRBV7-9|TRBJ2-7
TGTGCCAGCAGCTTAGCACTAGCGGGAAGCGAGCAGTACTTC
CASSLALAGSEQYF
>.|many|TRBV5-5|TRBJ2-3
TGTGCCAGCAGCTTTAACGGAGCGGCCACAGATACGCAGTATTTT
CASSFNGAATDTQYF